The table lists the clone carrying this T cell receptor (beta chain) with many counts. Antigen: not known. The data belong to a study of breast tumors, draining lymph nodes, adjacent tissues. The lymph nodes were axillary draining lymph nodes from breast cancer patients. TCRdb called the multiplex PCR reads again in MiXCR, with one record for every CDR3 protein. The sample contains some 170,000 distinct CDR3 sequences, approximately 30% of which appear only once. Study findings and constraints: The data were judged consistent with most tumor T cells coming from lymph node and expanding in tumor. Tumor T cell lymph node origin was a supported hypothesis, not proven. Tumors had less TCR diversity than lymph nodes, more than nontumor tissue.

The ends lost 8 bases at V and 3 bases at J; junction bases unmatched: 17. The CDR3 covers 17 residues. Per the germline V gene, CDR1 is PRHDT and CDR2 is FYEKMQ (reference sequence). The TCR originated in a female donor with breast cancer. Some clones in this sample may be carry-over from other donors' samples. The V gene is TRBV13, the J gene TRBJ2-3, with 7 bases fitting TRBD2. The sample taken for sequencing was axillary lymph node tissue. The CDR3 loop is CASAGRESALGTDTQYF. The CDR3 bases are TGTGCCAGCGCGGGGCGGGAGAGTGCCCTGGGGACAGATACGCAGTATTTT.